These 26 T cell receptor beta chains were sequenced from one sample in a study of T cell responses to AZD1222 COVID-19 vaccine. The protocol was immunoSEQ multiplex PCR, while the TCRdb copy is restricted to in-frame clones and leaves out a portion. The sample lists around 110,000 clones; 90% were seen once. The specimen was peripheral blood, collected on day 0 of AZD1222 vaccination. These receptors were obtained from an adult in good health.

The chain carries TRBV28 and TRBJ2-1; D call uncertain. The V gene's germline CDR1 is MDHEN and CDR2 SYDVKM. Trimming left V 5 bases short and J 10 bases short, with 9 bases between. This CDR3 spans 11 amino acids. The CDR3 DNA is TGTGCCAGCAGTGGGCTGGACGAGCAGTTCTTC. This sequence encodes CASSGLDEQFF.

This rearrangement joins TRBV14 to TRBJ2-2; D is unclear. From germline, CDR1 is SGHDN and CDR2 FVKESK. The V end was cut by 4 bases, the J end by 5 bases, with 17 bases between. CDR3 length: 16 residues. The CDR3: CASSPGRRGKTGELFF. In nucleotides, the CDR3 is TGTGCCAGCAGCCCCGGTCGCAGAGGAAAGACCGGGGAGCTGTTTTTT.

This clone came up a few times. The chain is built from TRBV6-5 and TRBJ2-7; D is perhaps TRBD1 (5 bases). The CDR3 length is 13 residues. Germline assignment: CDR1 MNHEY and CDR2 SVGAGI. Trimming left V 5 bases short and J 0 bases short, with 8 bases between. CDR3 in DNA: TGTGCCAGCAGTAGACAGAGCTCCTACGAGCAGTACTTC. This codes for CASSRQSSYEQYF.

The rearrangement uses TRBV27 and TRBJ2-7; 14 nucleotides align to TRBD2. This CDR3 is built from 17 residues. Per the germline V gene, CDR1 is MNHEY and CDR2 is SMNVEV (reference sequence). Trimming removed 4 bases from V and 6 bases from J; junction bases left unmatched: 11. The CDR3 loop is CASSSTRTSGRFAEQYF. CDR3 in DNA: TGTGCCAGCAGTTCTACCCGGACTAGCGGGAGGTTTGCCGAGCAGTACTTC.

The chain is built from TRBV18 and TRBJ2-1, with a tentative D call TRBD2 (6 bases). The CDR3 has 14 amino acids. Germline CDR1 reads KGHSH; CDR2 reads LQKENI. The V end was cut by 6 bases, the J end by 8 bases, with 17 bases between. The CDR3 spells CASSEQGGVDEQFF. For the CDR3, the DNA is TGTGCCAGCTCCGAGCAGGGAGGTGTGGATGAGCAGTTCTTC.

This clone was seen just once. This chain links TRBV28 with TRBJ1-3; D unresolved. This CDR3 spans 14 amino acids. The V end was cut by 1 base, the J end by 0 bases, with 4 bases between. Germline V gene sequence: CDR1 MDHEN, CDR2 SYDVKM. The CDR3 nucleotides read TGTGCCAGCAGTTTATACGGCTCTGGAAACACCATATATTTT. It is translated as CASSLYGSGNTIYF. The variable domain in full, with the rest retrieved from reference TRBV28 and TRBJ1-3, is DVKVTQSSRYLVKRTGEKVFLECVQDMDHENMFWYRQDPGLGLRLIYFSYDVKMKEKGDIPEGYSVSREKKERFSLILESASTNQTSMYLCASSLYGSGNTIYFGEGSWLTVV.

CDR3 DNA: TGTGCCAGCAGGTTCCGGGACAGCCCCTACGAGCAGTACTTC. The encoded protein is CASRFRDSPYEQYF. The chain is built from TRBV27 and TRBJ2-7; TRBD1 aligns across 7 bases. The trim removed 6 bases at V and 2 bases at J, leaving 7 bases unmatched. CDR1 and CDR2 (germline): MNHEY, SMNVEV (reference sequence). This CDR3 is 14 amino acids long.

CDR3 nucleotides: TGTGCCAGCAGCTTGTGGGGGGAGGACTATGGCTACACCTTC. This sequence encodes CASSLWGEDYGYTF. This chain joins TRBV5-6 and TRBJ1-2, with D perhaps matching TRBD1 (5 bases). The V gene lost 1 base and the J gene lost 3 bases, with 10 bases spanning the gap. Germline loops: CDR1 SGHDT, CDR2 YYEEEE. The CDR3 consists of 14 residues.

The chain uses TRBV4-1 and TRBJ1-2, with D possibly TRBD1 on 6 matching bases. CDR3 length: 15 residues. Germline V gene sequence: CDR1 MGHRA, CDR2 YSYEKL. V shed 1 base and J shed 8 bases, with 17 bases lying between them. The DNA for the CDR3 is TGCGCCAGCAGCCAAGGTGGGACACTGCCTCGGGGCTACACCTTC. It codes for CASSQGGTLPRGYTF.

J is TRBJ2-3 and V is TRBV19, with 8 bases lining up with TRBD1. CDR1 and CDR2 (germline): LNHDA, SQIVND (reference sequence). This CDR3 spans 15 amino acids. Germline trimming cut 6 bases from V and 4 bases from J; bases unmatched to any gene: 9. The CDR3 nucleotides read TGTGCCAGTAGAACCGGGACAGGTTTATCAGATACGCAGTATTTT. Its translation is CASRTGTGLSDTQYF.

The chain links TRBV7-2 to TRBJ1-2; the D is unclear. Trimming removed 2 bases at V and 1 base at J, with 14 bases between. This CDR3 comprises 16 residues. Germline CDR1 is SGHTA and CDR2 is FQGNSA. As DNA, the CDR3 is TGTGCCAGCAGCTTACGGGCCGGCGGACTTAACTATGGCTACACCTTC. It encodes CASSLRAGGLNYGYTF.

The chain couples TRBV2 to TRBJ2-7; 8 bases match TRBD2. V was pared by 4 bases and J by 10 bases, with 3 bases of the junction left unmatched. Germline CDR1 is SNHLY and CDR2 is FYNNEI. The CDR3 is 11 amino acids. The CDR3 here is CASSVAGGQYF. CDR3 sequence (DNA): TGTGCCAGCAGTGTCGCGGGGGGCCAGTACTTC.

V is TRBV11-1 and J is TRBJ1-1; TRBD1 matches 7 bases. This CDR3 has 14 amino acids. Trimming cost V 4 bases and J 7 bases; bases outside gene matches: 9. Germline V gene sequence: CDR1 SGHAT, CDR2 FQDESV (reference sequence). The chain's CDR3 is CASSYLQGKDEAFF. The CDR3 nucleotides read TGTGCCAGCAGCTACCTACAGGGGAAGGATGAAGCTTTCTTT.

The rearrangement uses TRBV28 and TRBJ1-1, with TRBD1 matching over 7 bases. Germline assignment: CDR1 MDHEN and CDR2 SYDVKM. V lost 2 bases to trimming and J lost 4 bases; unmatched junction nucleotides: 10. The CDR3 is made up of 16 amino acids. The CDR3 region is CASSLTGAVWSTEAFF. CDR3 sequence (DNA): TGTGCCAGCAGTTTAACAGGGGCTGTCTGGAGCACTGAAGCTTTCTTT.

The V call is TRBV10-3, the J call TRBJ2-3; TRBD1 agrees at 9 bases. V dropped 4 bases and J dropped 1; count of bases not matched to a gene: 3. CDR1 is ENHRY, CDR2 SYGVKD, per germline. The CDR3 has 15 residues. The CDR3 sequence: CAISGWDRGTDTQYF. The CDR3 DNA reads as TGTGCCATCAGTGGCTGGGACAGGGGCACAGATACGCAGTATTTT.

The CDR3 bases are TGTGCCAGCAGCCGAAAACAGGGGAGGGATGAGCAGTACTTC. Amino acids: CASSRKQGRDEQYF. This rearrangement joins TRBV3-1 (or the pseudogene TRBV3-2) to TRBJ2-7; D is tentatively TRBD1 or TRBD2 (7 bases each). This CDR3 region has 14 residues. Trimming removed 4 bases at V and 7 bases at J, with 17 bases between. Germline assignment: CDR1 LGHDT and CDR2 YNNKEL (reference sequence).

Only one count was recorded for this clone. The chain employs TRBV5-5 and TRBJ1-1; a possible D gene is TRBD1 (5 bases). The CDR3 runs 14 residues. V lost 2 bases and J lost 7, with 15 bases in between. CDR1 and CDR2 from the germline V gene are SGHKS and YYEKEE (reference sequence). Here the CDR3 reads CASSFLDKKGEAFF. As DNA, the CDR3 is TGTGCCAGCAGCTTTCTGGACAAAAAAGGTGAAGCTTTCTTT.

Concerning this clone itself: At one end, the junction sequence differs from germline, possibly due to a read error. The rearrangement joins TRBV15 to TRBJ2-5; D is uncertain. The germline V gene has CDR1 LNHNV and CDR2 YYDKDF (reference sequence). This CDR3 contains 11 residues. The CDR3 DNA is TGTGCCACCAGCAGAGTAACTGACTGGGACTTC. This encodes CATSRVTDWDF.

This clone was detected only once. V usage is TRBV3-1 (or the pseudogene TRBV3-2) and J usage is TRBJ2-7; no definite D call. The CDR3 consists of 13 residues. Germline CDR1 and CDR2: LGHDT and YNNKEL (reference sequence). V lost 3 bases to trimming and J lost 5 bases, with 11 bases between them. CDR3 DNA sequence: TGTGCCAGCAGCCAGGTGGCAGGACACGAGCAGTACTTC. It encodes CASSQVAGHEQYF.

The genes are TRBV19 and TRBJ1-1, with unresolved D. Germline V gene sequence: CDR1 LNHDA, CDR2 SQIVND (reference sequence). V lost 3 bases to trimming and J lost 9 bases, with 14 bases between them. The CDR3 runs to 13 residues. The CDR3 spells CASSIWGAFQAFF. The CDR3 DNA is TGTGCCAGTAGTATCTGGGGTGCTTTTCAAGCTTTCTTT.

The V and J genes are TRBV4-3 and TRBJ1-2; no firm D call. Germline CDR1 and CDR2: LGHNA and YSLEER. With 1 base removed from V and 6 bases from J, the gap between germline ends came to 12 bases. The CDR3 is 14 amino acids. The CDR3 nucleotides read TGCGCCAGCAGCCAAGGGTTGGGGTTGAATGGCTACACCTTC. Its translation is CASSQGLGLNGYTF.

The chain's CDR3 is CASSAGTSGNYEQFF. The CDR3 DNA reads as TGTGCCAGCAGTGCGGGGACTAGCGGGAACTATGAGCAGTTCTTC. The V gene is TRBV27, the J gene TRBJ2-1; 13 nucleotides line up with TRBD2. The CDR3 consists of 15 residues. V lost 5 bases to trimming and J lost 8 bases; unmatched junction nucleotides: 6. Germline V CDR1 and CDR2: MNHEY, SMNVEV (reference sequence).

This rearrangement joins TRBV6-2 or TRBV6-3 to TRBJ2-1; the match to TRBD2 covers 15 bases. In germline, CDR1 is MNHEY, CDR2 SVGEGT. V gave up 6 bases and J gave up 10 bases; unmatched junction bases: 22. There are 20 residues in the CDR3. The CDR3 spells CASSRSHRTSGRVRVLEQFF. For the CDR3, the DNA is TGTGCCAGCAGCCGATCTCACCGGACTAGCGGGAGGGTTCGAGTTTTGGAGCAGTTCTTC.

CDR3 DNA sequence: TGCGCCAGCAGCTTGGCAGGAGAATACAATGAGCAGTTCTTC. Amino acid sequence: CASSLAGEYNEQFF. The J gene is TRBJ2-1, the V gene TRBV5-1; D gene uncertain. Trimming took off 0 bases at V and 4 bases at J, with 8 bases between the two ends. Germline V gene data show CDR1 as SGHRS and CDR2 as YFSETQ. This CDR3 is 14 amino acids long.

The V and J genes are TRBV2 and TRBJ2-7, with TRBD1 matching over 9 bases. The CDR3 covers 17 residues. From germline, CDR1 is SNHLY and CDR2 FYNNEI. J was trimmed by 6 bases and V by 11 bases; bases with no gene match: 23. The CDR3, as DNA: TGTGCCGGATTTCGTGTTAGGCCGGGACAGGGCGGGGGCGAGCAGTACTTC. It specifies CAGFRVRPGQGGGEQYF.

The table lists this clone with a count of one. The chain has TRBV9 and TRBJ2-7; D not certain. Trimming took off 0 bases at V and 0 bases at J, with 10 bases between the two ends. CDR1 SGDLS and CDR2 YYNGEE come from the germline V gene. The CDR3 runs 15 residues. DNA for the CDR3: TGTGCCAGCAGCGTAGGTGCAGCCTCCTCCTACGAGCAGTACTTC. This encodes CASSVGAASSYEQYF. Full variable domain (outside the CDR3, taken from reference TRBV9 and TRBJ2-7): DSGVTQTPKHLITATGQRVTLRCSPRSGDLSVYWYQQSLDQGLQFLIQYYNGEERAKGNILERFSAQQFPDLHSELNLSSLELGDSALYFCASSVGAASSYEQYFGPGTRLTVT.